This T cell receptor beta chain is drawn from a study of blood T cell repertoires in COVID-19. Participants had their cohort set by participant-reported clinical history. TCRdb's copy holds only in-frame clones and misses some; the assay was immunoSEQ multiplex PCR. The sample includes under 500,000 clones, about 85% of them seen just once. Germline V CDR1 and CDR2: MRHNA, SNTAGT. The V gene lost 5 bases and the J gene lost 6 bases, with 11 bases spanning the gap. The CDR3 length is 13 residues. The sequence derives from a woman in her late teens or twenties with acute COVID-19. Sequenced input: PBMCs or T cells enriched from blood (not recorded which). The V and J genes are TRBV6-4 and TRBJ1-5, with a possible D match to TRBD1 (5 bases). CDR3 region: CASSTGGGQPQHF. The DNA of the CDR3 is TGTGCCAGCAGTACGGGGGGGGGTCAGCCCCAGCATTTT.